These 23 T cell receptor beta chains share one sample of origin, sequenced in a study of blood T cell repertoires in COVID-19. Only in-frame clones appear in the TCRdb table, and some are missing; sequencing was by immunoSEQ multiplex PCR. In the table there are about 84,000 clones, approximately 83% of which are singletons. The sample comprised peripheral blood. These receptor sequences come from a woman aged 80 or older with acute or convalescent COVID-19.

This chain links TRBV3-1 (or the pseudogene TRBV3-2) with TRBJ2-7; D is perhaps TRBD1 (6 bases). The CDR3 is 18 residues long. The V end was cut by 1 base, the J end by 0 bases, with 19 bases between. Germline V gene lookup returns CDR1 LGHDT and CDR2 YNNKEL (reference sequence). CDR3 loop: CASSQVDRSRCSSYEQYF. DNA of the CDR3: TGTGCCAGCAGCCAAGTCGACAGGTCTCGATGTAGCTCCTACGAGCAGTACTTC.

The J gene is TRBJ1-2, the V gene TRBV18; possibly TRBD1 for D (6 bases). The CDR3 is made up of 14 amino acids. Germline V gene lookup returns CDR1 KGHSH and CDR2 LQKENI. Trimming shortened V by 3 bases and J by 4 bases, and 12 bases separated the two germline ends. CDR3 residues: CASSPDRNLYGYTF. The CDR3 nucleotides are TGTGCCAGCTCACCGGACAGAAACCTCTATGGCTACACCTTC.

This chain links TRBV24-1 with TRBJ1-4; maybe TRBD1 (6 bases). V was shortened by 6 bases and J by 8 bases, with 12 bases between the two germline ends. CDR3 length: 13 residues. Germline CDR1 and CDR2: KGHDR and SFDVKD. CDR3: CATSSPGEEKLFF. The CDR3 nucleotides read TGTGCCACCAGTAGCCCAGGGGAAGAAAAACTGTTTTTT.

This chain joins TRBV5-6 and TRBJ2-7; D gene uncertain. From germline, CDR1 is SGHDT and CDR2 YYEEEE. The CDR3 loop spans 13 amino acids. V lost 0 bases to trimming and J lost 2 bases, with 6 bases between them. DNA of the CDR3: TGTGCCAGCAGCTTGGTTACTACCTACGAGCAGTACTTC. Its protein is CASSLVTTYEQYF.

The V call is TRBV25-1, the J call TRBJ2-1; D gene ambiguous. V gave up 5 bases and J gave up 9 bases, with 11 bases separating them. Germline CDR1 and CDR2: MGHDK and SYGVNS. The CDR3 has 12 amino acids. The CDR3 DNA reads TGTGCCAGCAGTAATCGAGCACCTGAGCAGTTCTTC. Translated: CASSNRAPEQFF.

The rearrangement joins TRBV5-1 to TRBJ2-7, with a weak D call TRBD2 (7 bases). In germline, CDR1 is SGHRS, CDR2 YFSETQ. The V and J ends lost 4 bases and 6 bases respectively, with 23 bases between them. This CDR3 region has 16 residues. The CDR3 sequence is CASSRAVRGAEGEQYF. DNA of the CDR3: TGCGCCAGCAGCAGGGCGGTTCGGGGGGCGGAGGGCGAGCAGTACTTC.

The chain recombines TRBV5-1 with TRBJ1-1; D gene unclear. Germline loops: CDR1 SGHRS, CDR2 YFSETQ. The CDR3 runs 13 residues. V lost 0 bases and J lost 5, with 8 bases in between. The CDR3 here is CASSLERRTEAFF. For the CDR3, the DNA is TGCGCCAGCAGCTTGGAAAGGCGGACTGAAGCTTTCTTT.

V gene TRBV28 combines with J gene TRBJ2-3; D perhaps matches TRBD1 (5 bases). There are 22 residues in the CDR3. V was clipped by 4 bases and J by 14 bases, with 46 bases between them. Germline assignment: CDR1 MDHEN and CDR2 SYDVKM. CDR3 DNA: TGTGCCAGCAGTTATTCCCCCCTACAGGTGCTGGATCGAAGTATTTCGATTGAAGTACGGTATTTT. This encodes CASSYSPLQVLDRSISIEVRYF. Together with reference TRBV28 and TRBJ2-3, the CDR3 gives the full variable domain: DVKVTQSSRYLVKRTGEKVFLECVQDMDHENMFWYRQDPGLGLRLIYFSYDVKMKEKGDIPEGYSVSREKKERFSLILESASTNQTSMYLCASSYSPLQVLDRSISIEVRYFGPGTRLTVL.

The chain employs TRBV20-1 and TRBJ1-2, with 7 bases matching TRBD1. CDR1 DFQATT and CDR2 SNEGSKA come from the germline V gene (reference sequence). The V and J ends lost 6 bases and 7 bases, in that order; junction bases with no gene match: 5. The CDR3 has 11 residues. The CDR3 DNA is TGCAGTGCAGACAGGGACCCTGGCTACACCTTC. It specifies CSADRDPGYTF.

This clone has just one count. The chain uses TRBV12-5 and TRBJ1-1; the D is unclear. CDR1 LGHNT and CDR2 FRNRAP come from the germline V gene. Trimming shortened V by 0 bases and J by 3 bases, and 11 bases separated the two germline ends. The CDR3 has 15 amino acids. The chain's CDR3 is CASGLVLGRHTEAFF. CDR3 DNA: TGTGCTAGTGGTTTGGTGTTGGGCAGACACACTGAAGCTTTCTTT.

This chain links TRBV19 with TRBJ2-7; 8 nucleotides match TRBD2. CDR1 LNHDA and CDR2 SQIVND come from the germline V gene (reference sequence). This CDR3 contains 16 residues. V was clipped by 6 bases and J by 7 bases; unmatched bases: 17. CDR3 in DNA: TGTGCCAGTAGCAGAAGCGGGGGATTGAGCCCCTGGGAGCAGTACTTC. It is translated as CASSRSGGLSPWEQYF.

This chain links TRBV20-1 with TRBJ2-1, with 9 bases identical to TRBD2. The trim removed 3 bases at V and 10 bases at J, leaving 4 bases unmatched. The CDR3 covers 12 residues. Germline CDR1 reads DFQATT; CDR2 reads SNEGSKA (reference sequence). The CDR3 is CSASGGRGEQFF. For the CDR3, the DNA is TGCAGTGCTAGTGGCGGGAGGGGAGAGCAGTTCTTC.

The chain couples TRBV5-4 to TRBJ2-7, with 8 bases matching TRBD2. The V segment lost 1 base and the J segment 2 bases; nucleotides outside the gene matches: 5. The germline gives CDR1 SGHNT, CDR2 YYREEE (reference sequence). This CDR3 is built from 15 residues. In DNA, the CDR3 is TGTGCCAGCAGCTTGTTAGCGGGACCTACCTACGAGCAGTACTTC. This translates into CASSLLAGPTYEQYF.

V and J are TRBV7-9 and TRBJ2-3; possibly TRBD2 for D (5 bases). The V end was cut by 5 bases, the J end by 6 bases, with 9 bases between. The CDR3 length is 12 residues. The germline CDR1 and CDR2 sequences are SEHNR and FQNEAQ (reference sequence). In DNA, the CDR3 is TGTGCCAGCAGCCCTTGGAGGGATACGCAGTATTTT. Its translation: CASSPWRDTQYF.

The chain carries TRBV28 and TRBJ1-6; 7 nucleotides line up with TRBD1. V shed 5 bases and J 2 bases; nucleotides not matched to a gene: 15. The V gene's germline CDR1 is MDHEN and CDR2 SYDVKM. The CDR3 spans 19 residues. The CDR3 region has the DNA TGTGCCAGCAGTGGGACCGGGACAGTCGACTTTACCTATAATTCACCCCTCCACTTT. As protein: CASSGTGTVDFTYNSPLHF.

V is TRBV5-6 and J is TRBJ2-7, with D possibly being TRBD1 (5 bases). This CDR3 spans 15 amino acids. V lost 4 bases, J lost 0 bases, and 14 bases lay in between. Per the germline V gene, CDR1 is SGHDT and CDR2 is YYEEEE. This CDR3 is CASSRWGSYSYEQYF. The CDR3 nucleotides are TGTGCCAGCAGCCGGTGGGGCTCCTACTCCTACGAGCAGTACTTC. Full variable domain (outside the CDR3, taken from reference TRBV5-6 and TRBJ2-7): DAGVTQSPTHLIKTRGQQVTLRCSPKSGHDTVSWYQQALGQGPQFIFQYYEEEERQRGNFPDRFSGHQFPNYSSELNVNALLLGDSALYLCASSRWGSYSYEQYFGPGTRLTVT.

A few counts support this clone. This chain links TRBV11-2 with TRBJ2-2; TRBD1 agrees at 7 bases. The CDR3 covers 15 residues. The germline CDR1 and CDR2 sequences are SGHAT and FQNNGV. The V gene end was trimmed by 2 bases and the J gene end by 4 bases; junction bases not matched to a gene: 4. As DNA, the CDR3 is TGTGCCAGCAGCTTACCTCGACAGGGCACCGGGGAGCTGTTTTTT. It specifies CASSLPRQGTGELFF.

This clone was found once. This sequence joins TRBV28 and TRBJ1-5; 9 bases match TRBD1. Trimming cost V 6 bases and J 5 bases; bases outside gene matches: 5. The CDR3 totals 14 residues. Germline V CDR1 and CDR2: MDHEN, SYDVKM. The DNA of the CDR3 is TGTGCCAGCAGCCCCGGGACAGGGTATCAGCCCCAGCATTTT. Its protein product is CASSPGTGYQPQHF.

The chain employs TRBV19 and TRBJ2-3, with 7 bases identical to TRBD1. After removal of 10 bases from V and 3 bases from J, the junction contained 13 bases not matched to a gene. Per germline, CDR1 LNHDA and CDR2 SQIVND (reference sequence). The CDR3 covers 15 residues. CDR3 sequence reads: CATSDRQVWTDTQYF. The CDR3 coding sequence is TGTGCCACCTCGGACAGGCAGGTTTGGACAGATACGCAGTATTTT. Drawing the rest from reference TRBV19 and TRBJ2-3, the complete variable domain is DGGITQSPKYLFRKEGQNVTLSCEQNLNHDAMYWYRQDPGQGLRLIYYSQIVNDFQKGDIAEGYSVSREKKESFPLTVTSAQKNPTAFYLCATSDRQVWTDTQYFGPGTRLTVL.

The V gene is TRBV12-3 or TRBV12-4, the J gene TRBJ2-7; no reliable D call. V lost 6 bases and J lost 0, with 6 bases in between. This CDR3 spans 12 amino acids. CDR3 sequence (DNA): TGTGCCAGCAGCGGTAGCTCCTACGAGCAGTACTTC. Residues: CASSGSSYEQYF.

DNA for the CDR3: TGTGCCAGCAGCCAAAGCTCCTCCGATGAGCAGTTCTTC. It is translated as CASSQSSSDEQFF. The chain combines TRBV3-1 (or the pseudogene TRBV3-2) with TRBJ2-1; D not resolved. Trimming stripped 2 bases from V and 8 bases from J, with 10 bases between. Germline V gene sequence: CDR1 LGHDT, CDR2 YNNKEL (reference sequence). CDR3 length equals 13 residues.

Here the CDR3 reads CASSLLVTSGLLRAGELFF. The CDR3 DNA is TGTGCCAGCAGTCTTTTAGTGACTAGCGGATTGCTTAGGGCCGGGGAGCTGTTTTTT. The rearrangement uses TRBV28 and TRBJ2-2, with TRBD2 matching 9 bases. Germline V gene data show CDR1 as MDHEN and CDR2 as SYDVKM. V lost 5 bases, J lost 6 bases, and 19 bases stayed unmatched. The CDR3 spans 19 residues.

Sample share makes this clone medium-sized. This chain joins TRBV7-2 and TRBJ1-2; 8 nucleotides match TRBD1. The germline V gene encodes CDR1 SGHTA and CDR2 FQGNSA. Trimming at V came to 5 bases and at J to 7 bases, leaving 9 bases not matched to a gene. CDR3 length: 14 residues. CDR3 in amino acids: CASSPSQGAGGYTF. The CDR3 DNA is TGTGCCAGCAGCCCCAGTCAGGGGGCTGGTGGCTACACCTTC.